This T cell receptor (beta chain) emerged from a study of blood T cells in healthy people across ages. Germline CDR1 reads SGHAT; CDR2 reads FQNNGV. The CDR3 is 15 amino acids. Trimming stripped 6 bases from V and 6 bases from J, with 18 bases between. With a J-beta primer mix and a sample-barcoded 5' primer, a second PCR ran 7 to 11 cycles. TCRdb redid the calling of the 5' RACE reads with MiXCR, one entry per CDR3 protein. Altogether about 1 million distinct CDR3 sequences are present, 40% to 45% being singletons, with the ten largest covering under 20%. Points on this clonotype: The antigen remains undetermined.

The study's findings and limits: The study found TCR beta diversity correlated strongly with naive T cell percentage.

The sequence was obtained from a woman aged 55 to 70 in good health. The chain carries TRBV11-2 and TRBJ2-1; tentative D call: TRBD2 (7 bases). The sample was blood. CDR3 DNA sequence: TGTGCCAGCAGTTCGGGGAGGGGGGTCCGCAATGAGCAGTTCTTC. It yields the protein CASSSGRGVRNEQFF.